This TCR beta chain stems from a study of blood T cell repertoires in COVID-19. Overall study: There were acute and convalescent COVID-19 samples, and they came from the United States, Italy and Spain. T cells, B-cell-depleted T cells, or PBMCs supplied cDNA or gDNA.

Per the original methods: Nucleated cell counts were estimated from reference gene primer amplification. Using immunoSEQ multiplex PCR, the repertoire was profiled, and TCRdb retains in-frame clones only, with some absent. V and J calls and clone size are as listed in that table; D and trimming were resolved from the DNA. The sample includes 140,000 to 150,000 clones, 80% to 90% of them seen just once. Germline V gene data show CDR1 as SGDLS and CDR2 as YYNGEE. CDR3 length equals 16 residues. V was trimmed by 4 bases and J by 2 bases, leaving 13 bases between them. The source material was peripheral blood. The receptor comes from a woman aged 45-65 years with acute or convalescent COVID-19. The gene calls are TRBV9 and TRBJ1-6, with TRBD1 as a possible D gene (6 bases). The CDR3 DNA reads TGTGCCAGCAGCCCCCACAGGGAAGCCTATAATTCACCCCTCCACTTT. Protein sequence: CASSPHREAYNSPLHF. Drawing the rest from reference TRBV9 and TRBJ1-6, the complete variable domain is DSGVTQTPKHLITATGQRVTLRCSPRSGDLSVYWYQQSLDQGLQFLIQYYNGEERAKGNILERFSAQQFPDLHSELNLSSLELGDSALYFCASSPHREAYNSPLHFGNGTRLTVT.